This T cell receptor (beta chain) was documented in a study of neurological immune-mediated disorders. Study-wide points: It was the repertoires of 18 of 34 multiple sclerosis patients that phylogenetic grouping placed in one related-CDR3 cluster, which is a possible signature.

At least ten counts were recorded for this clonotype. Its antigen is not known. Germline CDR1 SGHRS, CDR2 YFSETQ. The CDR3 loop spans 15 amino acids. Trimming removed 1 base at V and 4 bases at J, with 13 bases between. 5'RACE with 10-nucleotide random UMIs produced the cDNA. A single run covered 15-18 subjects with over 160 million TCR-beta sequences. MiXCR, applied by TCRdb to the 5' RACE reads, yields one record per CDR3 protein. The sample lists 66,000 or so distinct CDR3 sequences; about 3.4% were seen once. This sequence originates from a man aged 35 to 55 with multiple sclerosis. Sample: PBMCs. The chain employs TRBV5-1 and TRBJ2-3; tentatively, D is TRBD2 (6 bases). In DNA form, the CDR3 reads TGCGCCAGCAGCTTGCGGAGGGAGCTGGCAGATACGCAGTATTTT. Translated: CASSLRRELADTQYF.